This T cell receptor (beta chain) is drawn from a study of PD-L1 blockade in urothelial cancer. The data were produced by immunoSEQ multiplex PCR, yet TCRdb's version contains in-frame clones alone and is incomplete. The repertoire holds more than 35,000 clones, around nine tenths seen once, with around 8.3% in the top ten. With V trimmed by 0 bases and J by 4 bases, 13 bases remained unmatched. CDR1 is SGHRS, CDR2 YFSETQ, per germline. CDR3 size: 17 residues. This clone was seen a few times. This clonotype originated in a man between 65 and 85 years old with urothelial cancer. V gene TRBV5-1 combines with J gene TRBJ2-7, with TRBD1 matching 7 bases. The sample was PBMCs, taken around atezolizumab (anti-PD-L1) treatment. CDR3 nucleotides: TGCGCCAGCAGCTTGGTTCCCGGGGCAGGGGGTGGGTACGAGCAGTACTTC. This codes for CASSLVPGAGGGYEQYF.